The 10 T cell receptor beta chains below were found in one sample sequenced in a study of beta chain features in type 1 diabetes. The investigators reverse transcribed all of the isolated RNA, so they sequenced expressed TCRB transcripts. The table came from immunoSEQ multiplex PCR; TCRdb's copy has only in-frame clones and leaves some out. The table records roughly 380,000 clones, around 20% of them present only once. Sequenced material: naive CD4+ T cells from blood. These receptors originate from a woman in her late teens or twenties in good health.

This clone appeared a few times. The CDR3 here is CASSSQQVTGELFF. DNA for the CDR3: TGTGCCAGCAGCTCCCAACAAGTCACCGGGGAGCTGTTTTTT. This chain uses TRBV11-2 with TRBJ2-2; D is unclear. Germline V lookup: CDR1 SGHAT, CDR2 FQNNGV. CDR3 length: 14 amino acids. Trimming pared 4 bases from V and 4 bases from J, leaving 10 bases between. The full variable domain, in which reference TRBV11-2 and TRBJ2-2 provide the parts outside the CDR3, is EAGVAQSPRYKIIEKRQSVAFWCNPISGHATLYWYQQILGQGPKLLIQFQNNGVVDDSQLPKDRFSAERLKGVDSTLKIQPAKLEDSAVYLCASSSQQVTGELFFGEGSRLTVL.

The chain uses TRBV5-1 and TRBJ2-2, with 8 bases matching TRBD2. The CDR3 runs 15 residues. Germline loops: CDR1 SGHRS, CDR2 YFSETQ. The ends lost 4 bases at V and 3 bases at J; junction bases unmatched: 5. The CDR3 bases are TGCGCCAGCAGCCTGGGACTAGGAGACACCGGGGAGCTGTTTTTT. It encodes CASSLGLGDTGELFF.

The chain links TRBV4-2 to TRBJ2-1; D gene unclear. In germline, CDR1 is LGHNA, CDR2 YNFKEQ. The CDR3 is 13 residues long. Trimming removed 2 bases at V and 3 bases at J, with 5 bases between. CDR3 in DNA: TGTGCCAGCAGCCAAATCGGCTACAATGAGCAGTTCTTC. Protein sequence: CASSQIGYNEQFF.

This clone has more than one count but fewer than ten. The chain links TRBV9 to TRBJ2-4; TRBD2 matches 8 bases. V was pared by 3 bases and J by 2 bases, with 13 bases of the junction left unmatched. Germline-derived CDR1 and CDR2 are SGDLS and YYNGEE. The CDR3 sequence is 18 residues long. The CDR3 nucleotides read TGTGCCAGCAGCGCGAGCGGGGGAGTGTCCGGCACCAAAAACATTCAGTACTTC. Translation gives CASSASGGVSGTKNIQYF. Together with reference TRBV9 and TRBJ2-4, the CDR3 gives the full variable domain: DSGVTQTPKHLITATGQRVTLRCSPRSGDLSVYWYQQSLDQGLQFLIQYYNGEERAKGNILERFSAQQFPDLHSELNLSSLELGDSALYFCASSASGGVSGTKNIQYFGAGTRLSVL.

This clone was detected only a few times. This chain joins TRBV7-2 and TRBJ2-1, with TRBD2 identical over 15 bases. The CDR3 contains 17 residues. The germline gives CDR1 SGHTA, CDR2 FQGNSA. J was trimmed by 9 bases and V by 6 bases; bases with no gene match: 12. For the CDR3, the DNA is TGTGCCAGCAGTTCTTCTGGACTAGCGGGAGGGCTGGGTGAGCAGTTCTTC. Translation gives CASSSSGLAGGLGEQFF.

V is TRBV5-1 and J is TRBJ1-1, with TRBD1 matching over 11 bases. The J segment lost 6 bases and the V segment lost 4 bases, leaving 2 bases of the junction unmatched. This CDR3 region has 13 residues. CDR1 and CDR2 from the germline V gene are SGHRS and YFSETQ. The CDR3 nucleotides read TGCGCCAGCAGCCAGGGACAGGGGGCTGAAGCTTTCTTT. This sequence encodes CASSQGQGAEAFF.

This clone was recorded a few times. The chain joins TRBV9 to TRBJ2-6, with D perhaps matching TRBD2 (6 bases). The CDR3 contains 16 residues. CDR1 and CDR2 (germline): SGDLS, YYNGEE. Trimming stripped 4 bases from V and 1 base from J, with 12 bases between. CDR3 nucleotide sequence: TGTGCCAGCAGCCTCGAAGGAGGGTCTGGGGCCAACGTCCTGACTTTC. Its translation is CASSLEGGSGANVLTF.

In its sample, this clone was seen a few times. The V call is TRBV30, the J call TRBJ1-5; no firm D call. There are 13 residues in the CDR3. V shed 0 bases and J shed 6 bases, with 9 bases lying between them. Germline V CDR1 and CDR2: GTSNPN, SVGIG (reference sequence). In DNA form, the CDR3 reads TGTGCCTGGAGTGTACGAACTTCTCAGCCCCAGCATTTT. This encodes CAWSVRTSQPQHF. Full variable domain (outside the CDR3, taken from reference TRBV30 and TRBJ1-5): SQTIHQWPATLVQPVGSPLSLECTVEGTSNPNLYWYRQAAGRGLQLLFYSVGIGQISSEVPQNLSASRPQDRQFILSSKKLLLSDSGFYLCAWSVRTSQPQHFGDGTRLSIL.

J is TRBJ1-2 and V is TRBV18, with D unclear. Germline-derived CDR1 and CDR2 are KGHSH and LQKENI. Trimming cost V 6 bases and J 3 bases, with 5 bases left between them. This CDR3 spans 11 amino acids. CDR3 in DNA: TGTGCCAGCTCCTTTGACTATGGCTACACCTTC. Translating gives CASSFDYGYTF.

The rearrangement uses TRBV19 and TRBJ2-5; no reliable D call. V was shortened by 9 bases and J by 2 bases, with 10 bases between the two germline ends. The germline V gene has CDR1 LNHDA and CDR2 SQIVND (reference sequence). The CDR3 spans 12 residues. The CDR3 spells CARSDTQETQYF. In DNA, the CDR3 is TGTGCCAGGAGCGATACACAAGAGACCCAGTACTTC.